What follows are 25 T cell receptor beta chains derived from one specimen sequenced in a study of T cells expressing NK-cell markers. TCRdb reprocessed the 5' RACE reads, keeping one entry per CDR3 protein, no DNA. Here the sample table reports roughly 450,000 distinct CDR3 sequences. Sequencing used blood T cells: a sorted CD56 or NKG2C T cell subset, CD4+ or CD8+ T cells, or bulk PBMC T cells (not recorded which). The receptors stem from a woman in her fifties or sixties in good health.

The CDR3 region is CASSPREGRGYTF. J is TRBJ1-2 and V is TRBV3-1; TCRdb returns TRBD1, unconfirmable since there is no DNA. Germline V gene data show CDR1 as LGHDT and CDR2 as YNNKEL (reference sequence). The CDR3 consists of 13 residues.

The chain employs TRBV24-1 and TRBJ2-5; TCRdb reports TRBD1, a call that lacks DNA to check it against. Germline CDR1 and CDR2: KGHDR and SFDVKD. The CDR3 runs to 16 residues. CDR3 amino acids: CATSESGQGTRETQYF.

This sequence joins TRBV15 and TRBJ2-5. The germline V gene has CDR1 LNHNV and CDR2 YYDKDF (reference sequence). CDR3 length: 14 residues. The CDR3 loop reads CATSRDRGPETQYF. Filled out from reference TRBV15 and TRBJ2-5, the complete variable domain reads DAMVIQNPRYQVTQFGKPVTLSCSQTLNHNVMYWYQQKSSQAPKLLFHYYDKDFNNEADTPDNFQSRRPNTSFCFLDIRSPGLGDTAMYLCATSRDRGPETQYFGPGTRLLVL.

The chain recombines TRBV7-9 with TRBJ2-3; TCRdb gives TRBD2 as the D gene, but with no DNA this cannot be confirmed. Germline V lookup: CDR1 SEHNR, CDR2 FQNEAQ (reference sequence). The CDR3 is 15 amino acids. CDR3: CASRESGTSTDTQYF.

This rearrangement joins TRBV4-2 to TRBJ2-2; the D call from TCRdb, TRBD1, cannot be confirmed without DNA. Germline V gene sequence: CDR1 LGHNA, CDR2 YNFKEQ. The CDR3 is 14 amino acids. This CDR3 is CASSQESGTGELFF.

The CDR3 sequence: CASSSGTGGYYGYTF. The rearrangement links TRBV12-3 or TRBV12-4 to TRBJ1-2; without DNA, the TCRdb call of TRBD1 cannot be checked. This CDR3 contains 15 residues.

The V and J genes are TRBV12-3 or TRBV12-4 and TRBJ1-4; TCRdb proposes TRBD1, but this gene call is untestable without DNA. The CDR3 runs 13 residues. The CDR3 region is CASWGTGGEKLFF.

This rearrangement joins TRBV15 to TRBJ2-4; TCRdb's assignment of TRBD1 cannot be checked, as there is no DNA. The CDR3 is made up of 16 amino acids. Looked up from germline, CDR1 is LNHNV and CDR2 is YYDKDF (reference sequence). CDR3 in amino acids: CATSSRQGVGGNIQYF.

CDR3 sequence reads: CASSMETASTDTQYF. The chain joins TRBV6-4 to TRBJ2-3. The V gene's germline CDR1 is MRHNA and CDR2 SNTAGT. The CDR3 has 15 residues.

This chain connects TRBV5-1 to TRBJ2-1; TCRdb calls TRBD2, which cannot be checked without DNA. The length of the CDR3 is 20 residues. Germline-derived CDR1 and CDR2 are SGHRS and YFSETQ. This chain's CDR3 is CASSEESRGRGSSGRNEQFF.

The chain uses TRBV20-1 and TRBJ1-1; as DNA is missing, the TRBD1 call by TCRdb cannot be tested. Germline CDR1 is DFQATT and CDR2 is SNEGSKA (reference sequence). This CDR3 contains 18 residues. The CDR3: CSARDLAGQGSMNTEAFF.

The chain joins TRBV10-3 to TRBJ1-1; TCRdb's assignment of TRBD1 cannot be checked, as there is no DNA. The CDR3 runs to 16 residues. Germline loops: CDR1 ENHRY, CDR2 SYGVKD. CDR3 sequence: CAISELDGGGNTEAFF.

V is TRBV5-1 and J is TRBJ2-2; TCRdb's assignment of TRBD1 cannot be checked, as there is no DNA. The CDR3 length is 14 residues. Looked up from germline, CDR1 is SGHRS and CDR2 is YFSETQ. CDR3 residues: CASSLDRGTGELFF.

V is TRBV6-6 and J is TRBJ1-1. The CDR3 consists of 15 residues. CDR1 is MNHNY, CDR2 SVGAGI, per germline (reference sequence). Here the CDR3 reads CASSYSTELNTEAFF.

CDR3 loop: CASGGLAGTGELFF. The rearrangement joins TRBV6-2 or TRBV6-3 to TRBJ2-2; TCRdb selects TRBD2, and the lack of DNA leaves this call unchecked. CDR1 and CDR2 from the germline V gene are MNHEY and SVGEGT. The CDR3 is made up of 14 amino acids.

The J gene is TRBJ1-4, the V gene TRBV30; checking the TCRdb D call of TRBD1 is not possible without DNA. CDR3 length: 14 residues. The germline V gene encodes CDR1 GTSNPN and CDR2 SVGIG (reference sequence). The CDR3 loop is CAWSVGTGGEKLFF. Full variable domain (remainder filled in from reference TRBV30 and TRBJ1-4): SQTIHQWPATLVQPVGSPLSLECTVEGTSNPNLYWYRQAAGRGLQLLFYSVGIGQISSEVPQNLSASRPQDRQFILSSKKLLLSDSGFYLCAWSVGTGGEKLFFGSGTQLSVL.

V is TRBV9 and J is TRBJ1-2. In germline, CDR1 is SGDLS, CDR2 YYNGEE. The CDR3 has 12 amino acids. CDR3 residues: CASGDGLYGYTF. Complete variable domain (other parts from reference TRBV9 and TRBJ1-2): DSGVTQTPKHLITATGQRVTLRCSPRSGDLSVYWYQQSLDQGLQFLIQYYNGEERAKGNILERFSAQQFPDLHSELNLSSLELGDSALYFCASGDGLYGYTFGSGTRLTVV.

The genes are TRBV2 and TRBJ1-1. Looked up from germline, CDR1 is SNHLY and CDR2 is FYNNEI. The CDR3 length is 15 residues. This CDR3 is CASSEGRGSNTEAFF.

This sequence joins TRBV5-1 and TRBJ2-7; the D call of TRBD1 rests on TCRdb alone, since no DNA is present to check it. Germline V gene data show CDR1 as SGHRS and CDR2 as YFSETQ. The CDR3 runs 16 residues. The chain's CDR3 is CASSLSFAGVGYEQYF.

The rearrangement joins TRBV30 to TRBJ2-3; TCRdb outputs TRBD1, but without DNA this stays unchecked. This CDR3 region has 12 residues. Germline CDR1 GTSNPN, CDR2 SVGIG (reference sequence). The CDR3 here is CAWSPPVVAQYF.

This rearrangement joins TRBV5-6 to TRBJ2-7. CDR3 length: 12 residues. Germline lookup yields CDR1 SGHDT and CDR2 YYEEEE. This chain's CDR3 is CASSLDFYEQYF.

J is TRBJ2-4 and V is TRBV20-1. CDR3 length: 12 amino acids. Per germline, CDR1 DFQATT and CDR2 SNEGSKA (reference sequence). CDR3 loop: CSARVAANIQYF.

The chain joins TRBV10-3 to TRBJ2-7. The V gene's germline CDR1 is ENHRY and CDR2 SYGVKD. This CDR3 is built from 13 residues. The chain's CDR3 is CAISGLTPYEQYF.

This rearrangement joins TRBV5-1 to TRBJ2-2; TCRdb gives TRBD2 as the D gene, but with no DNA this cannot be confirmed. This CDR3 is built from 14 residues. Germline CDR1 SGHRS, CDR2 YFSETQ. CDR3 protein: CASRYGRANGELFF. The whole variable domain, remainder taken from reference TRBV5-1 and TRBJ2-2, is KAGVTQTPRYLIKTRGQQVTLSCSPISGHRSVSWYQQTPGQGLQFLFEYFSETQRNKGNFPGRFSGRQFSNSRSEMNVSTLELGDSALYLCASRYGRANGELFFGEGSRLTVL.

The V call is TRBV6-6, the J call TRBJ2-3; without DNA, the TCRdb call of TRBD2 cannot be checked. The germline V gene has CDR1 MNHNY and CDR2 SVGAGI (reference sequence). CDR3 length: 15 amino acids. Here the CDR3 reads CASSQDVGGKDTQYF.